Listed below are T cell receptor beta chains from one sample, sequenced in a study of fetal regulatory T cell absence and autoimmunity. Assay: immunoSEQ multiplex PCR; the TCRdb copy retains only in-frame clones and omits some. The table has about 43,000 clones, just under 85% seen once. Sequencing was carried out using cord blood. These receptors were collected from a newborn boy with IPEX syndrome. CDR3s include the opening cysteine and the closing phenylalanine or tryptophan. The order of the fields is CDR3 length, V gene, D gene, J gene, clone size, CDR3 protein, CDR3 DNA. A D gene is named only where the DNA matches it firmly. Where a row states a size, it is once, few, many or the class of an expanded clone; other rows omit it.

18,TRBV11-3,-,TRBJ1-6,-,CASSPGGGPSSYNSPLHF,TGTGCCAGCAGCCCGGGGGGAGGGCCCAGCTCCTATAATTCACCCCTCCACTTT
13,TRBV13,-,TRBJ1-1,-,CASSRNRNTEAFF,TGTGCCAGCAGCCGTAACAGGAACACTGAAGCTTTCTTT
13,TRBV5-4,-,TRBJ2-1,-,CASSPGFLNEQFF,TGTGCCAGCAGCCCGGGATTTTTAAATGAGCAGTTCTTC
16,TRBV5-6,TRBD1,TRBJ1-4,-,CASSAGTGGRNEKLFF,TGTGCCAGCAGCGCCGGGACAGGGGGCAGGAATGAAAAACTGTTTTTT
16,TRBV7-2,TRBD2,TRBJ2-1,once,CASSLASGRTYNEQFF,TGTGCCAGCAGCTTAGCCAGCGGGAGGACTTACAATGAGCAGTTCTTC
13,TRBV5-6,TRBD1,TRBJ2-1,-,CASSWTGGNEQFF,TGTGCCAGCAGCTGGACAGGGGGCAATGAGCAGTTCTTC
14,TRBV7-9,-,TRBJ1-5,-,CASSQGGSNQPQHF,TGTGCCAGCAGCCAAGGGGGGAGCAATCAGCCCCAGCATTTT
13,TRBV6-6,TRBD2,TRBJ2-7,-,CASSGRASYEQYF,TGTGCCAGCAGCGGGAGGGCCTCCTACGAGCAGTACTTC
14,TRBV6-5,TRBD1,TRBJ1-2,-,CASSYRGQGGGYTF,TGTGCCAGCAGTTACAGGGGACAGGGCGGGGGCTACACCTTC
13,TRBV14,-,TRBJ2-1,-,CASTIGHLNEQFF,TGTGCCAGCACTATCGGACACCTCAATGAGCAGTTCTTC
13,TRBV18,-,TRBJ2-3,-,CASSRDPTDTQYF,TGTGCCAGCTCGCGGGACCCCACCGATACGCAGTATTTT
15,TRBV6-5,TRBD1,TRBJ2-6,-,CASSWTGTVANVLTF,TGTGCCAGCAGTTGGACAGGCACTGTGGCCAACGTCCTGACTTTC
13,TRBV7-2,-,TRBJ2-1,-,CASSLSRENEQFF,TGTGCCAGCAGCTTATCCAGGGAGAATGAGCAGTTCTTC
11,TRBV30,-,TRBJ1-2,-,CAWSGTYGYTF,TGTGCCTGGAGCGGGACTTATGGCTACACCTTC
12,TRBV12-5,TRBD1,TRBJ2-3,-,CASGQGADTQYF,TGTGCTTCGGGACAGGGGGCAGATACGCAGTATTTT
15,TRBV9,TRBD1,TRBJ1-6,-,CASSRTGGADSPLHF,TGTGCCAGCAGCAGAACAGGGGGCGCGGATTCACCCCTCCACTTT
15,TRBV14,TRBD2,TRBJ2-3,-,CASSLRLAGRDTQYF,TGTGCCAGCAGCCTTAGACTAGCGGGACGAGATACGCAGTATTTT
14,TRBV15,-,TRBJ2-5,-,CATSRAFCSNGRYF,TGTGCCACCAGCAGAGCTTTTTGCAGCAACGGTCGATACTTC
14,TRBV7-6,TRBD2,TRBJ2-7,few,CASSSGLAGYEQYF,TGTGCCAGCAGCTCGGGACTAGCGGGATACGAGCAGTACTTC
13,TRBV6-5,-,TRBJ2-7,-,CASRPQGFYEQYF,TGTGCCAGCAGACCCCAGGGGTTTTACGAGCAGTACTTC
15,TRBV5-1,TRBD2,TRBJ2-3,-,CASSLASGGTDTQYF,TGCGCCAGCAGCTTGGCAAGCGGGGGCACAGATACGCAGTATTTT
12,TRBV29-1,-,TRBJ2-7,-,CSVGREGSEQYF,TGCAGCGTTGGCAGGGAAGGGAGCGAGCAGTACTTC
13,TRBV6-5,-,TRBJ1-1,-,CASRSAGGTEAFF,TGTGCCAGCAGGTCCGCCGGGGGCACTGAAGCTTTCTTT
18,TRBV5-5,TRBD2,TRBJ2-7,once,CASSFSRLAGGTSYEQYF,TGTGCCAGCAGCTTCTCCCGACTAGCGGGGGGGACCTCCTACGAGCAGTACTTC
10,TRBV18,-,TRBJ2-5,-,CASSRETQYF,TGTGCCAGCTCTAGGGAGACCCAGTACTTC
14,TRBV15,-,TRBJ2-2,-,CATSRDIGTGELFF,TGTGCCACCAGCAGAGACATAGGGACCGGGGAGCTGTTTTTT
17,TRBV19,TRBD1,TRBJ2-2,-,CASSIALDRFEAGELFF,TGTGCCAGTAGTATAGCCCTGGACAGGTTCGAAGCCGGGGAGCTGTTTTTT
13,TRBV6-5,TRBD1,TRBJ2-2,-,CAIGAGGPGELFF,TGTGCCATCGGGGCAGGGGGACCCGGGGAGCTGTTTTTT
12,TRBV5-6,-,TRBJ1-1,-,CASTWGTGEAFF,TGTGCCAGCACCTGGGGAACAGGTGAAGCTTTCTTT
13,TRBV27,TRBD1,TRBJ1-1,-,CASSLDRAHEAFF,TGTGCCAGCAGTCTGGACAGGGCCCATGAAGCTTTCTTT
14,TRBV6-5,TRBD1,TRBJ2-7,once,CASSYPGQIYEQYF,TGTGCCAGCAGTTACCCGGGACAGATCTACGAGCAGTACTTC
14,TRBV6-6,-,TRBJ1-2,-,CASSPGMDRYGYTF,TGTGCCAGCAGTCCGGGCATGGACAGATATGGCTACACCTTC
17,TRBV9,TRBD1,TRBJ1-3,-,CASSVGGGASSGNTIYF,TGTGCCAGCAGCGTAGGAGGGGGCGCGAGCTCTGGAAACACCATATATTTT
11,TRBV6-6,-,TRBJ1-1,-,CASGRAAEAFF,TGTGCCAGCGGCAGGGCGGCTGAAGCTTTCTTT
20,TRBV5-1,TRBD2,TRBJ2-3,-,CASSWGLAGSVPVSTDTQYF,TGCGCCAGCAGCTGGGGACTAGCGGGGAGTGTCCCCGTAAGCACAGATACGCAGTATTTT
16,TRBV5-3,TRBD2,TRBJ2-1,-,CARSWASGRAVEEQFF,TGTGCCAGAAGCTGGGCTAGCGGGAGGGCTGTGGAGGAGCAGTTCTTC
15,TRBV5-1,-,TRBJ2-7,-,CASSSILAHPYEQYF,TGCGCCAGCAGCTCCATCCTAGCGCATCCTTACGAGCAGTACTTC
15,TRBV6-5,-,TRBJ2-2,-,CASSLILPNTGELFF,TGTGCCAGCAGTTTGATACTACCGAACACCGGGGAGCTGTTTTTT
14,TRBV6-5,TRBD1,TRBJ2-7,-,CASRLRDSSYEQYF,TGTGCCAGCAGACTCCGGGACAGCTCCTACGAGCAGTACTTC
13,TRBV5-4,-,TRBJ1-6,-,CASSLGRSSPLHF,TGTGCCAGCAGCTTGGGACGTTCTTCACCCCTCCACTTT
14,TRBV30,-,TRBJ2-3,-,CAWGRKRFTDTQYF,TGTGCCTGGGGAAGAAAGCGATTCACAGATACGCAGTATTTT